This T cell receptor beta chain emerged from a study of blood T cell repertoires in COVID-19. The overall study: Samples of COVID-19 (acute and convalescent) were obtained from the United States, Italy and Spain. The analysed material was cDNA or gDNA that came from T cells, B-cell-depleted T cells, or PBMCs.

From germline, CDR1 is SGDLS and CDR2 YYNGEE. This CDR3 comprises 15 residues. The V segment lost 0 bases and the J segment 3 bases; nucleotides outside the gene matches: 6. Under the authors' procedure: Estimation of nucleated cell counts was performed using reference gene primer amplification. TCRdb's copy holds only in-frame clones and misses some; the assay was immunoSEQ multiplex PCR. V and J calls and clone size are given by that table; D and trimming were obtained from the DNA. The sample yields a few hundred thousand clones, approximately 84% seen once. Individuals drawn from around 24 US areas were about 18 to 100 years old.

The chain couples TRBV9 to TRBJ2-7; TRBD1 agrees at 7 bases. Sequenced sample: PBMCs or T cells enriched from blood (not recorded which). This clonotype originated in a woman between 25 and 40 years old who had recovered from COVID-19. The CDR3 nucleotides are TGTGCCAGCAGCGTAGCCGGGACAGTAGACTACGAGCAGTACTTC. Translating it yields CASSVAGTVDYEQYF.